These 10 T cell receptor beta chains were all obtained from the same sample, sequenced in a study of T cell repertoires in cytomegalovirus infection. TCRdb analysed the reads with MiXCR anew, one entry per CDR3 protein. The sample has around 530,000 distinct CDR3 sequences; roughly 29% are singletons. Sequencing used PBMCs. The receptor source for this set is a human donor in good health (CMV status not recorded). Some clones in this sample may be carry-over from other donors' samples.

This chain joins TRBV4-3 and TRBJ2-3, with TRBD2 matching 7 bases. The CDR3 is 16 amino acids. V was clipped by 0 bases and J by 0 bases; unmatched bases: 3. From germline, CDR1 is LGHNA and CDR2 YSLEER. The CDR3 protein is CASSQDLGGSTDTQYF. CDR3 sequence (DNA): TGCGCCAGCAGCCAAGATCTCGGGGGGAGCACAGATACGCAGTATTTT.

This clonotype was seen repeatedly, ten times or more. The V and J genes are TRBV29-1 and TRBJ2-1; D remains ambiguous. V lost 4 bases and J lost 4, with 5 bases in between. Per germline, CDR1 SQVTM and CDR2 ANQGSEA. The CDR3 is 11 amino acids. CDR3 sequence: CSVVGYNEQFF. In DNA, the CDR3 is TGCAGCGTTGTTGGGTACAATGAGCAGTTCTTC.

There are a few counts of this clonotype. The V gene is TRBV4-3, the J gene TRBJ2-2; unclear D gene. Per the germline V gene, CDR1 is LGHNA and CDR2 is YSLEER. This CDR3 has 16 amino acids. Trimming pared 0 bases from V and 4 bases from J, leaving 12 bases between. CDR3 amino acids: CASSQDYAQVTGELFF. The CDR3 DNA reads TGCGCCAGCAGCCAAGATTACGCGCAGGTCACCGGGGAGCTGTTTTTT.

The chain couples TRBV19 to TRBJ2-7; D is possibly TRBD1 (6 bases). This CDR3 comprises 13 residues. Germline assignment: CDR1 LNHDA and CDR2 SQIVND (reference sequence). Trimming pared 6 bases from V and 2 bases from J, leaving 11 bases between. CDR3 sequence: CASRRGGAYEQYV. The DNA for the CDR3 is TGTGCCAGTAGGCGAGGGGGTGCCTACGAGCAGTACGTC.

This chain links TRBV28 with TRBJ2-6; TRBD1 agrees at 9 bases. The trim removed 2 bases at V and 0 bases at J, leaving 5 bases unmatched. The CDR3 has 18 residues. Germline V gene lookup returns CDR1 MDHEN and CDR2 SYDVKM. CDR3 region: CASSLIGQGNSGANVLTF. CDR3 coding DNA: TGTGCCAGCAGTTTAATTGGACAGGGGAACTCTGGGGCCAACGTCCTGACTTTC.

The chain is built from TRBV6-2 or TRBV6-3 and TRBJ2-2, with 8 bases aligning to TRBD2. CDR3 length: 19 residues. Trimming at V came to 0 bases and at J to 3 bases, leaving 12 bases not matched to a gene. CDR1 and CDR2 (germline): MNHEY, SVGEGT. Here the CDR3 DNA reads TGTGCCAGCAGTTACTCGGGGAGACCGGGAGGGTTCGACACCGGGGAGCTGTTTTTT. Translation gives CASSYSGRPGGFDTGELFF.

This clonotype has a handful of counts. V and J are TRBV6-5 and TRBJ2-7, with TRBD1 matching over 10 bases. CDR1 is MNHEY, CDR2 SVGAGI, per germline. V was clipped by 5 bases and J by 5 bases; unmatched bases: 9. CDR3 length: 15 amino acids. The DNA for the CDR3 is TGTGCCAGCAGTCCACTTGACAGGGGGCGAAACGAGCAGTACTTC. It specifies CASSPLDRGRNEQYF.

The CDR3 loop is CSAKGSGRRTDTQYF. The CDR3 DNA reads as TGCAGTGCTAAAGGTAGCGGGAGAAGGACAGATACGCAGTATTTT. The chain uses TRBV20-1 and TRBJ2-3; 9 nucleotides align to TRBD2. The CDR3 has 15 amino acids. Germline V CDR1 and CDR2: DFQATT, SNEGSKA (reference sequence). V dropped 4 bases and J dropped 3; count of bases not matched to a gene: 8.

This clonotype appeared once. The chain is built from TRBV20-1 and TRBJ2-1, with TRBD2 matching 8 bases. The V gene end was trimmed by 6 bases and the J gene end by 3 bases; junction bases not matched to a gene: 7. The CDR3 has 14 amino acids. Germline V lookup: CDR1 DFQATT, CDR2 SNEGSKA (reference sequence). The DNA for the CDR3 is TGCAGTGCCGTGCTGGCGGGAGGCTACAATGAGCAGTTCTTC. Translation gives CSAVLAGGYNEQFF.

This clonotype was seen a few times. The chain recombines TRBV29-1 with TRBJ1-2; D is possibly TRBD1 (6 bases). V gave up 1 base and J gave up 2 bases, with 14 bases separating them. This CDR3 is 15 amino acids long. CDR1 SQVTM and CDR2 ANQGSEA come from the germline V gene. CDR3 DNA: TGCAGCGTTGAAGGGGGGGCCGGGCCGAACTATGGCTACACCTTC. Translation: CSVEGGAGPNYGYTF.